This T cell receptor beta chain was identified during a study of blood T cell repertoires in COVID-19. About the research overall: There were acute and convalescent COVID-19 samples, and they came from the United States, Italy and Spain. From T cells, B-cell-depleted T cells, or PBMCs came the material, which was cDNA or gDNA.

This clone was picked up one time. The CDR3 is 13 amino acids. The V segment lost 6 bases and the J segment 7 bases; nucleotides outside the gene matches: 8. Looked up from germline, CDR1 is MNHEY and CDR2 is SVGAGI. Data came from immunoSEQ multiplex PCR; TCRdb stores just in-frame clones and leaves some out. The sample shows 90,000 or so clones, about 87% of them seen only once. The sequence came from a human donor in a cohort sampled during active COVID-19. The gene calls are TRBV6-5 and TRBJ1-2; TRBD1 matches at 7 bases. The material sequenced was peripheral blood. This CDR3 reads CASRADRAGGYTF. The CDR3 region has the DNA TGTGCCAGCAGGGCTGACAGGGCGGGTGGCTACACCTTC.